The sequence of this T cell receptor beta chain was determined in a study of glioma-infiltrating T cells after dendritic cell vaccination. Worth noting for this clone: Its antigen is unknown.

Study outcomes and limitations: Few patients contributed both blood and tumor specimens.

Input was 1.5 to 2.5 ug genomic DNA, or all available if less. TCRdb's copy holds only in-frame clones and misses some; the assay was immunoSEQ multiplex PCR. The sample has 20,000 to 30,000 clones, about nine tenths seen once; the top ten hold about 2.9%. Sample time point: after dendritic cell vaccination, including at tumor progression/relapse. The CDR3 covers 15 residues. The germline V gene encodes CDR1 LNHDA and CDR2 SQIVND (reference sequence). V was shortened by 4 bases and J by 3 bases, with 15 bases between the two germline ends. The TCR comes from a human donor with glioblastoma. The chain combines TRBV19 with TRBJ1-1; a weak D match, TRBD1 (6 bases). The sequences come from blood, collected after dendritic cell vaccination. As DNA, the CDR3 is TGTGCCAGTAGTAAGGCATTGACAGGTTACACTGAAGCTTTCTTT. Amino acids: CASSKALTGYTEAFF.